This is a list of T cell receptor beta chains from one sample in a study of type 1 regulatory T cells. These TCRs are of unknown antigen specificity. TCRdb passed the reads through MiXCR, listing each CDR3 protein once. Among fewer than 80,000 distinct CDR3 sequences listed, more than 20% were seen once. The sample was cultured type 1 regulatory T (Tr1) cells, either the whole culture or a sorted fraction (not recorded which). The receptors were gathered from a human donor in good health. CDR3s include the opening cysteine and the closing phenylalanine or tryptophan. Fields, in order: CDR3 protein, CDR3 DNA, V gene, D gene, J gene, clone size. The D gene is left open where the match is weak. Size is stated for part of the rows, as once, few or many counts, or as a class when the clone is expanded.

CDR3aa: CSVFRRGRPLHF
CDR3nt: TGCAGTGTTTTCCGCAGGGGGCGACCCCTCCACTTT
v_gene: TRBV20-1
d_gene: TRBD1
j_gene: TRBJ1-6
abundance: -

CDR3aa: CASSSEGGIGTEAFF
CDR3nt: TGCGCCAGCAGCTCGGAGGGGGGAATCGGGACTGAAGCTTTCTTT
v_gene: TRBV5-1
d_gene: -
j_gene: TRBJ1-1
abundance: few

CDR3aa: CASGLNDEQFF
CDR3nt: TGTGCCAGCGGATTAAACGATGAGCAGTTCTTC
v_gene: TRBV7-3
d_gene: -
j_gene: TRBJ2-1
abundance: few

CDR3aa: CASSSGTSAYNEQFF
CDR3nt: TGTGCCAGCAGCTCCGGGACTAGCGCCTACAATGAGCAGTTCTTC
v_gene: TRBV9
d_gene: TRBD2
j_gene: TRBJ2-1
abundance: few

CDR3aa: CASSPPGQLAKNIQYF
CDR3nt: TGTGCCAGCAGTCCCCCGGGACAGTTAGCCAAAAACATTCAGTACTTC
v_gene: TRBV28
d_gene: TRBD1
j_gene: TRBJ2-4
abundance: few

CDR3aa: CASSRGTSSTQYF
CDR3nt: TGTGCCAGCAGCCGAGGGACCTCCTCTACGCAGTATTTT
v_gene: TRBV7-6
d_gene: -
j_gene: TRBJ2-3
abundance: many

CDR3aa: CASSYTAGESREQYF
CDR3nt: TGTGCCAGCAGTTATACGGCAGGGGAGTCTAGGGAGCAGTACTTC
v_gene: TRBV6-5
d_gene: -
j_gene: TRBJ2-7
abundance: few

CDR3aa: CASSERGGRGVAFF
CDR3nt: TGTGCCAGCAGTGAAAGGGGTGGAAGGGGAGTAGCTTTCTTT
v_gene: TRBV6-1
d_gene: -
j_gene: TRBJ1-1
abundance: -

CDR3aa: CASSPQIAHEQYF
CDR3nt: TGTGCCAGCAGTCCCCAGATAGCCCACGAGCAGTACTTC
v_gene: TRBV12-3/TRBV12-4
d_gene: -
j_gene: TRBJ2-7
abundance: few

CDR3aa: CSTQGQGGGEQFF
CDR3nt: TGCAGCACCCAAGGACAGGGAGGTGGGGAGCAGTTCTTC
v_gene: TRBV29-1
d_gene: TRBD1
j_gene: TRBJ2-1
abundance: few

CDR3aa: CSAPGGNEQYF
CDR3nt: TGCAGTGCCCCGGGGGGAAACGAGCAGTACTTC
v_gene: TRBV20-1
d_gene: TRBD2
j_gene: TRBJ2-7
abundance: few

CDR3aa: CASKVGTGSVETQYF
CDR3nt: TGTGCCAGCAAAGTCGGGACAGGGTCGGTAGAGACCCAGTACTTC
v_gene: TRBV2
d_gene: TRBD1
j_gene: TRBJ2-5
abundance: few

CDR3aa: CASRRTPGAGVGEQYF
CDR3nt: TGTGCCAGCAGACGAACCCCGGGAGCGGGAGTAGGCGAGCAGTACTTC
v_gene: TRBV6-5
d_gene: TRBD2
j_gene: TRBJ2-7
abundance: few

CDR3aa: CASGDRESEQFF
CDR3nt: TGCGCCAGCGGGGACAGGGAAAGCGAGCAGTTCTTC
v_gene: TRBV5-1
d_gene: TRBD1
j_gene: TRBJ2-1
abundance: -

CDR3aa: CSASLQENTEAFF
CDR3nt: TGCAGTGCTAGTTTACAAGAAAACACTGAAGCTTTCTTT
v_gene: TRBV20-1
d_gene: -
j_gene: TRBJ1-1
abundance: few

CDR3aa: CASSDQGQGDYEQYF
CDR3nt: TGTGCCAGCAGTGACCAGGGACAGGGGGACTACGAGCAGTACTTC
v_gene: TRBV6-4
d_gene: TRBD1
j_gene: TRBJ2-7
abundance: -

CDR3aa: CAWSVSQGICEQYF
CDR3nt: TGTGCCTGGAGTGTTTCACAGGGGATTTGCGAGCAGTACTTC
v_gene: TRBV30
d_gene: TRBD1
j_gene: TRBJ2-7
abundance: -

CDR3aa: CASSLTGHPTDTQYF
CDR3nt: TGTGCCAGCAGCTTGACGGGCCACCCCACAGATACGCAGTATTTT
v_gene: TRBV5-4
d_gene: -
j_gene: TRBJ2-3
abundance: -

CDR3aa: CSARPPSGSTGLNEQFF
CDR3nt: TGCAGTGCTAGACCCCCTAGCGGGAGTACAGGTCTCAATGAGCAGTTCTTC
v_gene: TRBV20-1
d_gene: TRBD2
j_gene: TRBJ2-1
abundance: -

CDR3aa: CASSYPFLQGSRGYTF
CDR3nt: TGTGCCAGCAGTTACCCTTTCCTACAGGGCTCACGAGGCTACACCTTC
v_gene: TRBV6-2/TRBV6-3
d_gene: -
j_gene: TRBJ1-2
abundance: few

CDR3aa: CASSLAPGVEETQYF
CDR3nt: TGCGCCAGCAGCTTGGCCCCGGGAGTGGAAGAGACCCAGTACTTC
v_gene: TRBV5-1
d_gene: -
j_gene: TRBJ2-5
abundance: few

CDR3aa: CASSKSSYEQYF
CDR3nt: TGTGCCAGCAGTAAAAGCTCCTACGAGCAGTACTTC
v_gene: TRBV6-2/TRBV6-3
d_gene: -
j_gene: TRBJ2-7
abundance: -

CDR3aa: CASSLNLGTRYEQYF
CDR3nt: TGCGCCAGCAGCCTAAACCTCGGGACTCGCTACGAGCAGTACTTC
v_gene: TRBV5-1
d_gene: -
j_gene: TRBJ2-7
abundance: -

CDR3aa: CASSLVGRVEETQYF
CDR3nt: TGCGCCAGCAGCTTGGTTGGCAGGGTGGAGGAGACCCAGTACTTC
v_gene: TRBV5-1
d_gene: -
j_gene: TRBJ2-5
abundance: few

CDR3aa: CSARDRAGGFQPQHF
CDR3nt: TGCAGTGCTAGAGATCGGGCAGGGGGCTTTCAGCCCCAGCATTTT
v_gene: TRBV20-1
d_gene: TRBD1
j_gene: TRBJ1-5
abundance: -

CDR3aa: CASNVATGTTGELFF
CDR3nt: TGTGCCAGTAATGTAGCAACGGGGACGACCGGGGAGCTGTTTTTT
v_gene: TRBV19
d_gene: -
j_gene: TRBJ2-2
abundance: many

CDR3aa: CASSPLYRTDTQYF
CDR3nt: TGTGCCAGCTCACCACTCTACCGCACAGATACGCAGTATTTT
v_gene: TRBV18
d_gene: -
j_gene: TRBJ2-3
abundance: -

CDR3aa: CASSLDGSWGTGELFF
CDR3nt: TGTGCCAGCAGCTTAGACGGGAGCTGGGGCACCGGGGAGCTGTTTTTT
v_gene: TRBV11-3
d_gene: -
j_gene: TRBJ2-2
abundance: few

CDR3aa: CASSSQGVNSPLHF
CDR3nt: TGTGCCAGCAGCTCACAGGGGGTAAATTCACCCCTCCACTTT
v_gene: TRBV7-2
d_gene: TRBD1
j_gene: TRBJ1-6
abundance: few

CDR3aa: CASSLIENNSPLHF
CDR3nt: TGTGCCAGCAGCTTAATCGAAAATAATTCACCCCTCCACTTT
v_gene: TRBV7-8
d_gene: -
j_gene: TRBJ1-6
abundance: -

CDR3aa: CASSQDNERFF
CDR3nt: TGTGCCAGCAGCCAAGACAATGAGCGGTTCTTC
v_gene: TRBV4-2
d_gene: -
j_gene: TRBJ2-1
abundance: -

CDR3aa: CASSLSRTTDTQYF
CDR3nt: TGCGCCAGCAGCTTGTCCAGAACAACAGATACGCAGTATTTT
v_gene: TRBV5-1
d_gene: -
j_gene: TRBJ2-3
abundance: few

CDR3aa: CASSLGGPLTDTQYF
CDR3nt: TGCGCCAGCAGCCTCGGGGGCCCACTCACAGATACGCAGTATTTT
v_gene: TRBV5-1
d_gene: -
j_gene: TRBJ2-3
abundance: medium-sized